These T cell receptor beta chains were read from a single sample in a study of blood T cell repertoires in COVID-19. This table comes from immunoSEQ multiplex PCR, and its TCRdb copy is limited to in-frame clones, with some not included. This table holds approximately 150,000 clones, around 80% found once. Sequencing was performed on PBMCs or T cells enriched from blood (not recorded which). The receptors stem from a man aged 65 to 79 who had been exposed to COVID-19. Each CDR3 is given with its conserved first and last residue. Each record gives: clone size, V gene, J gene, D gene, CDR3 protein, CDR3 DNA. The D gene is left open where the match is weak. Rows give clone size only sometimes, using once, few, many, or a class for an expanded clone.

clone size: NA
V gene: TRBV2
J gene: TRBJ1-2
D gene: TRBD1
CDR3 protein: CAIYRGPFLTF
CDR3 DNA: TGTGCCATTTACAGGGGGCCCTTCTTAACCTTC

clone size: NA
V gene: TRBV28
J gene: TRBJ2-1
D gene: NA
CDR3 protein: CASSLTGEQFF
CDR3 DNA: TGTGCCAGCAGTTTAACCGGTGAGCAGTTCTTC

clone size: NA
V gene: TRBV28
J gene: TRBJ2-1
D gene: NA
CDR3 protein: CASSPRRLVRNEQFF
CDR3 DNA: TGTGCCAGCAGCCCTCGCAGACTAGTGCGGAATGAGCAGTTCTTC

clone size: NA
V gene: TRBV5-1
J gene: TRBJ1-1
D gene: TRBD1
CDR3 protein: CASSLGGPTGKTEAFF
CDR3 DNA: TGCGCCAGCAGCTTGGGGGGACCGACAGGGAAAACTGAAGCTTTCTTT

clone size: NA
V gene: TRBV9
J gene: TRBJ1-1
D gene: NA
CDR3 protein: CASSGLGGATEAFF
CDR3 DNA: TGTGCCAGCAGCGGGTTAGGAGGGGCCACTGAAGCTTTCTTT

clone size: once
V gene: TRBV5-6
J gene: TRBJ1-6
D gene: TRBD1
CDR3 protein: CASSLAGTGGVSPLHF
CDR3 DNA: TGTGCCAGCAGCTTGGCCGGGACAGGGGGTGTATCACCCCTCCACTTT

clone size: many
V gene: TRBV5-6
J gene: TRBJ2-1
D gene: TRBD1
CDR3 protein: CASSSDRGPRNEQFF
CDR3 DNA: TGTGCCAGCAGCTCGGACAGGGGCCCTAGGAATGAGCAGTTCTTC

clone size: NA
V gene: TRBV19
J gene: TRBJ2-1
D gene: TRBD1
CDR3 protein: CASRLDRGRYNEQFF
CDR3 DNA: TGTGCCAGTAGACTAGACAGGGGCCGATACAATGAGCAGTTCTTC

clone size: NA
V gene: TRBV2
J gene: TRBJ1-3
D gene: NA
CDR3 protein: CASSVRTPGNTIYF
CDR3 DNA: TGTGCCAGCAGTGTGCGAACGCCAGGGAACACCATATATTTT

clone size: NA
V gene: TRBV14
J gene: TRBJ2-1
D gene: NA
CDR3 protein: CASSQGNAHEQFF
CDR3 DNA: TGTGCCAGCAGCCAAGGTAACGCGCATGAGCAGTTCTTC

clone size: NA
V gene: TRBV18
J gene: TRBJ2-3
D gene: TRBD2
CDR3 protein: CASSQVAGGSDTQYF
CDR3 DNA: TGTGCCAGCTCCCAGGTTGCGGGGGGCTCAGATACGCAGTATTTT

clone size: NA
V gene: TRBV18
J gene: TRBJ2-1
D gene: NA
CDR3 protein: CASSPNVPVSNEQFF
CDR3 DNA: TGTGCCAGCTCCCCCAACGTCCCCGTTAGCAATGAGCAGTTCTTC

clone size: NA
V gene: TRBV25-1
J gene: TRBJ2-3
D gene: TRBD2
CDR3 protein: CASSDAGGGRGTDTQYF
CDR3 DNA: TGTGCCAGCAGTGATGCGGGCGGGGGGCGAGGGACAGATACGCAGTATTTT

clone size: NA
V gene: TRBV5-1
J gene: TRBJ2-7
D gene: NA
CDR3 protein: CASSLAPGAHYEQYF
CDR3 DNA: TGCGCCAGCAGCTTGGCTCCAGGCGCTCACTACGAGCAGTACTTC

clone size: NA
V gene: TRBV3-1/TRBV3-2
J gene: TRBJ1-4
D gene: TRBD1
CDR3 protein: CASSQPGQDEKLFF
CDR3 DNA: TGTGCCAGCAGCCAACCGGGACAGGATGAAAAACTGTTTTTT

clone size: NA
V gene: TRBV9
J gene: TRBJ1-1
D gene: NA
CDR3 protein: CASSVSRGTEAFF
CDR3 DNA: TGTGCCAGCAGCGTATCAAGGGGCACTGAAGCTTTCTTT

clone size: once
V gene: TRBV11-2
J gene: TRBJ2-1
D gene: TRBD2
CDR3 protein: CASSSGLAGVDYNEQFF
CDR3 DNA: TGTGCCAGCAGCTCGGGACTAGCGGGAGTTGACTACAATGAGCAGTTCTTC

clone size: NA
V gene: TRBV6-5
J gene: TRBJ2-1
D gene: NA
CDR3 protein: CASRQGVEGEQFF
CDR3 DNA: TGTGCCAGTAGGCAGGGGGTGGAGGGTGAGCAGTTCTTC

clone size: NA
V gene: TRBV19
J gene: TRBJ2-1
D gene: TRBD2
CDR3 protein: CASSLAGGGGNEQFF
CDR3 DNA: TGTGCCAGTAGTTTAGCGGGAGGGGGGGGCAATGAGCAGTTCTTC

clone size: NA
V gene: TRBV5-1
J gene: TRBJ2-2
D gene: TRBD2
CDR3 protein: CASSLTSGGTGELFF
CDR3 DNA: TGCGCCAGCAGCTTGACTAGCGGGGGCACCGGGGAGCTGTTTTTT

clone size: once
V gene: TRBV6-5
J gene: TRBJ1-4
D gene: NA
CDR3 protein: CASSLVRGLDEKLFF
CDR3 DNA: TGTGCCAGCAGCCTTGTCAGGGGACTAGATGAAAAACTGTTTTTT

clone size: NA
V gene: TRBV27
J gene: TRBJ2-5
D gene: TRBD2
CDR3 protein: CASSSWTSGSGQETQYF
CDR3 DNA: TGTGCCAGCAGTTCATGGACTAGCGGGAGCGGGCAAGAGACCCAGTACTTC

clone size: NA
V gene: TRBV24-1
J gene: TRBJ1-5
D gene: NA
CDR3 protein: CATSDRTGINQPQHF
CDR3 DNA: TGTGCCACCAGTGACCGGACGGGAATCAATCAGCCCCAGCATTTT

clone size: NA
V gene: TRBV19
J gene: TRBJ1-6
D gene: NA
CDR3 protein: CASSITRGNSPLHF
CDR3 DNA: TGTGCCAGTAGTATAACTCGGGGAAATTCACCCCTCCACTTT

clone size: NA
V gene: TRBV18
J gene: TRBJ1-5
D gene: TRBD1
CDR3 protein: CASSPPEWPNRGQPQHF
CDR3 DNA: TGTGCCAGCTCACCACCCGAGTGGCCGAACAGGGGGCAGCCCCAGCATTTT

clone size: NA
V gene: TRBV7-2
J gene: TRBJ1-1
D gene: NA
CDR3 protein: CASSLMAGGMNTEAFF
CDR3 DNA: TGTGCCAGCAGCCTCATGGCGGGCGGGATGAACACTGAAGCTTTCTTT

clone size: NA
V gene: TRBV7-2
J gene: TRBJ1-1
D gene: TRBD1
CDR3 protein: CASSLPGGQVNTEAFF
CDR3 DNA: TGTGCCAGCAGCTTACCGGGGGGACAGGTGAACACTGAAGCTTTCTTT

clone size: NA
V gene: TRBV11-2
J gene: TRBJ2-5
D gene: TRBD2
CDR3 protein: CASSSRLAGGRETQYF
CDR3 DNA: TGTGCCAGCAGCTCCAGACTAGCGGGAGGGAGAGAGACCCAGTACTTC

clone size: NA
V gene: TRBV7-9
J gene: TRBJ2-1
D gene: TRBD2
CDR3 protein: CASSIAGGPHNEQFF
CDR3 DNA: TGTGCCAGCAGCATAGCGGGAGGGCCCCACAATGAGCAGTTCTTC